Listed below are T cell receptor beta chains from one sample, sequenced in a study of stem cell transplantation in POMP-related autoinflammatory disease. TCRdb keeps only in-frame clones here, not all; method: immunoSEQ multiplex PCR. The table has some 29,000 clones, about 90% seen once. The sequencing here drew on CD4+ T cells from PBMCs, taken before stem cell transplantation. The receptors were gathered from a human donor with POMP-related autoinflammation and immune dysregulation (PRAID). Each CDR3 is given with its conserved first and last residue. The D gene is left open where the match is weak. Clone sizes are given selectively: once, few, many, or a class where the clone is expanded.

D | size | J | V | CDR3 | DNA
- | - | TRBJ2-3 | TRBV10-2 | CASTGASTDTQYF | TGCGCCAGCACAGGGGCTAGCACAGATACGCAGTATTTT
- | - | TRBJ2-5 | TRBV20-1 | CSASGQETQYF | TGCAGTGCTAGTGGTCAAGAGACCCAGTACTTC
- | - | TRBJ2-7 | TRBV2 | CASIDLGGYEQYF | TGTGCCAGCATCGATCTCGGCGGATACGAGCAGTACTTC
- | - | TRBJ2-1 | TRBV7-2 | CASSTGDINEQFF | TGTGCCAGCAGCACCGGTGACATTAATGAGCAGTTCTTC
- | - | TRBJ2-3 | TRBV5-1 | CASSLVSRATDTQYF | TGCGCCAGCAGCTTGGTCAGCAGGGCTACAGATACGCAGTATTTT
TRBD1 | - | TRBJ2-5 | TRBV7-9 | CASSLGGQGQETQYF | TGTGCCAGCAGCTTAGGAGGACAGGGCCAAGAGACCCAGTACTTC
- | - | TRBJ1-6 | TRBV6-1 | CASSEDPGFYNSPLHF | TGTGCCAGCAGTGAAGACCCAGGCTTTTATAATTCACCCCTCCACTTT
TRBD1 | few | TRBJ1-5 | TRBV7-9 | CASSGTGPTEPQHF | TGTGCCAGCAGCGGGACAGGTCCCACGGAGCCCCAGCATTTT
- | - | TRBJ1-3 | TRBV4-1 | CASSQDDPRAGNTIYF | TGCGCCAGCAGCCAAGATGACCCCAGGGCTGGAAACACCATATATTTT
- | - | TRBJ1-1 | TRBV12-2 | CASRSSRGGRTEAFF | TGTGCAAGTCGCTCTTCCAGAGGGGGGCGCACTGAAGCTTTCTTT
- | few | TRBJ1-1 | TRBV10-2 | CASSEGDDTEAFF | TGCGCCAGCAGTGAGGGGGACGACACTGAAGCTTTCTTT
TRBD1 | - | TRBJ2-1 | TRBV6-5 | CASSYGQGSHAEQFF | TGTGCCAGCAGTTACGGACAGGGGTCCCACGCTGAGCAGTTCTTC
TRBD2 | - | TRBJ2-3 | TRBV7-9 | CASSLQRGKTDTQYF | TGTGCCAGCAGCTTGCAGCGGGGGAAAACAGATACGCAGTATTTT
TRBD1 | - | TRBJ2-7 | TRBV11-2 | CASSLGQGAFGYEQYF | TGTGCCAGCAGCTTAGGACAGGGGGCATTCGGCTACGAGCAGTACTTC
TRBD1 | - | TRBJ1-5 | TRBV7-8 | CASSLVAGGARSNQPQHF | TGTGCCAGCAGCTTAGTAGCAGGGGGCGCGCGTAGCAATCAGCCCCAGCATTTT
- | - | TRBJ1-3 | TRBV14 | CASSQHGPNTIYF | TGTGCCAGCAGCCAACACGGGCCGAACACCATATATTTT
TRBD1 | - | TRBJ1-3 | TRBV6-5 | CASSYKGGRRNTIYF | TGTGCCAGCAGTTACAAAGGGGGCCGGAGAAACACCATATATTTT
- | - | TRBJ2-1 | TRBV7-8 | CASSPRTAGYNEQFF | TGTGCCAGCAGCCCTCGGACAGCCGGCTACAATGAGCAGTTCTTC
- | - | TRBJ2-1 | TRBV6-5 | CASSYVQGNEQFF | TGTGCCAGCAGTTACGTTCAGGGGAATGAGCAGTTCTTC
- | - | TRBJ2-7 | TRBV28 | CASSSHQWGAYEQYF | TGTGCCAGCAGTTCCCACCAGTGGGGGGCCTACGAGCAGTACTTC
TRBD2 | - | TRBJ2-3 | TRBV11-2 | CASSLGSSGARADTQYF | TGTGCCAGCAGCTTAGGTTCTAGCGGGGCCCGAGCAGATACGCAGTATTTT
TRBD2 | - | TRBJ2-1 | TRBV28 | CASSLGGRAFNEQFF | TGTGCCAGCAGTTTGGGCGGGAGGGCCTTCAATGAGCAGTTCTTC
TRBD2 | - | TRBJ2-1 | TRBV2 | CASSEPAGTLSSYNEQFF | TGTGCCAGCAGTGAACCAGCGGGGACGCTTTCCTCCTACAATGAGCAGTTCTTC
- | - | TRBJ2-3 | TRBV9 | CASSVYFTDTQYF | TGTGCCAGCAGCGTATATTTCACAGATACGCAGTATTTT
- | - | TRBJ2-7 | TRBV7-3 | CASSPRGGAYEQYF | TGTGCCAGCAGCCCCCGGGGTGGAGCCTACGAGCAGTACTTC
- | - | TRBJ2-3 | TRBV10-1 | CATQRDIATDTQYF | TGCGCCACTCAAAGGGACATCGCCACAGATACGCAGTATTTT
TRBD1 | - | TRBJ1-5 | TRBV6-6 | CASSLDRGNQPQHF | TGTGCCAGCAGTCTGGACAGGGGCAATCAGCCCCAGCATTTT
- | few | TRBJ1-5 | TRBV2 | CASGVKYSNQPQHF | TGTGCCAGCGGCGTAAAGTATAGCAATCAGCCCCAGCATTTT
- | - | TRBJ2-7 | TRBV9 | CASSVDGTSSYEQYF | TGTGCCAGCAGCGTAGACGGAACGAGCTCCTACGAGCAGTACTTC
TRBD1 | - | TRBJ2-5 | TRBV5-1 | CASSLRQGTQETQYF | TGCGCCAGCAGCTTAAGACAGGGGACCCAAGAGACCCAGTACTTC
- | - | TRBJ2-5 | TRBV7-7 | CASSGTQETQYF | TGTGCTAGCAGCGGGACACAAGAGACCCAGTACTTC
- | once | TRBJ2-7 | TRBV5-1 | CASSLALGGEQYF | TGCGCCAGCAGCTTGGCCTTAGGCGGGGAGCAGTACTTC
TRBD2 | - | TRBJ2-1 | TRBV15 | CATSRGTSGYNEQFF | TGTGCCACCAGCAGAGGGACTAGCGGTTACAATGAGCAGTTCTTC
TRBD2 | - | TRBJ2-3 | TRBV28 | CASSSRLAGGLLTDTQYF | TGTGCCAGCAGTTCACGACTAGCGGGAGGGCTCTTGACAGATACGCAGTATTTT
TRBD2 | - | TRBJ2-3 | TRBV5-5 | CASSLGYSGADTQYF | TGTGCCAGCAGCTTGGGGTACAGCGGGGCAGATACGCAGTATTTT
- | - | TRBJ2-5 | TRBV7-9 | CASSLTGDYQETQYF | TGTGCCAGCAGCTTGACGGGGGATTACCAAGAGACCCAGTACTTC
- | - | TRBJ2-3 | TRBV5-6 | CASSLSRGVSTDTQYF | TGTGCCAGCAGCTTGTCAAGGGGGGTGAGCACAGATACGCAGTATTTT
TRBD2 | - | TRBJ2-7 | TRBV7-8 | CASSLERKASGSKQYF | TGTGCCAGCAGCTTAGAAAGGAAAGCTAGCGGGAGTAAGCAGTACTTC
- | - | TRBJ1-3 | TRBV5-1 | CASSFTPLDSTFSGNTIYF | TGCGCCAGCAGCTTTACCCCACTCGACAGTACATTCTCTGGAAACACCATATATTTT
- | once | TRBJ1-1 | TRBV6-5 | CASSIPWEGRTEAFF | TGTGCCAGCAGTATACCGTGGGAGGGACGGACTGAAGCTTTCTTT
- | - | TRBJ2-2 | TRBV2 | CASSGQFLAGELFF | TGTGCCAGCAGTGGACAGTTCCTGGCCGGGGAGCTGTTTTTT
- | - | TRBJ1-5 | TRBV27 | CASSLQGGVGPQHF | TGTGCCAGCAGCTTACAGGGTGGGGTAGGGCCCCAGCATTTT
- | - | TRBJ2-3 | TRBV5-1 | CASSLGRPDTQYF | TGCGCCAGCAGCTTGGGGCGGCCAGATACGCAGTATTTT
- | - | TRBJ2-5 | TRBV7-6 | CASSWSGSPYQETQYF | TGTGCCAGCAGCTGGTCGGGATCGCCGTACCAAGAGACCCAGTACTTC
- | - | TRBJ1-1 | TRBV28 | CASSFLTNTEAFF | TGTGCCAGCAGTTTCCTAACGAACACTGAAGCTTTCTTT
TRBD1 | - | TRBJ2-1 | TRBV19 | CASSIIPDREQFF | TGTGCCAGTAGTATCATCCCGGACAGGGAGCAGTTCTTC
- | - | TRBJ2-7 | TRBV12-2 | CASRCRRGEGPYEQYF | TGTGCAAGTCGCTGCCGACGGGGAGAGGGCCCCTACGAGCAGTACTTC
TRBD1 | - | TRBJ1-2 | TRBV12-5 | CASGPGQGEGYGYTF | TGTGCTAGTGGTCCCGGACAGGGTGAAGGCTATGGCTACACCTTC
- | - | TRBJ1-2 | TRBV5-4 | CASSLEPSWSGYTF | TGTGCCAGCAGCTTGGAACCCAGTTGGAGTGGCTACACCTTC
- | - | TRBJ1-5 | TRBV6-1 | CASSEVSYQPQHF | TGTGCCAGCAGTGAGGTCAGCTATCAGCCCCAGCATTTT